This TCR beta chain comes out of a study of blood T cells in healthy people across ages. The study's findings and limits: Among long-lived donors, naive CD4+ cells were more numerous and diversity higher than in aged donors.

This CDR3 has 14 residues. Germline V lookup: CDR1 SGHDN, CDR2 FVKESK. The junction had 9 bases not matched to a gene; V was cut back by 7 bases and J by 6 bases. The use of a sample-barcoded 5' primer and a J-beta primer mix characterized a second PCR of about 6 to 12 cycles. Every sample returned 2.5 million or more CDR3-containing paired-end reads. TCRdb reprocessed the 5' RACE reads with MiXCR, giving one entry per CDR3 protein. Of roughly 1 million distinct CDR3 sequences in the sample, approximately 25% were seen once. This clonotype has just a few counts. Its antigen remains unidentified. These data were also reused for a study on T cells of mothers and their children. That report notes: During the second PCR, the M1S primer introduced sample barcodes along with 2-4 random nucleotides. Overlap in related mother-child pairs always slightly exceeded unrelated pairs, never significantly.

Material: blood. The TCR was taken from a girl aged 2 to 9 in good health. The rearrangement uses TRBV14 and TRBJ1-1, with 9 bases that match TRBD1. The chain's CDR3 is CASTLRQGDSEAFF. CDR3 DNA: TGTGCCAGCACCCTGAGACAGGGGGATTCTGAAGCTTTCTTT.